The 14 T cell receptor beta chains in this list originate from one sample, sequenced in a study of CD8 T cells in Susac syndrome. The authors reverse transcribed 0.5 to 1 ug RNA with random hexamers. MiXCR, applied by TCRdb to the immunoSEQ multiplex PCR reads, yields one record per CDR3 protein. The sample includes more than 150,000 distinct CDR3 sequences, 92% of them seen just once. The specimen sequenced was CD4+ T cells from PBMCs. All receptors derive from a human donor in good health.

The gene calls are TRBV7-6 and TRBJ1-5; 10 positions agree with TRBD1. CDR1 is SGHVS, CDR2 FNYEAQ, per germline. The CDR3 consists of 15 residues. Losses at the gene ends were 4 bases for V and 6 bases for J; bases not matched to a gene: 6. The CDR3 region is CASSWGGQGIQPQHF. Here the CDR3 DNA reads TGTGCCAGCAGCTGGGGGGGACAGGGGATTCAGCCCCAGCATTTT.

The chain combines TRBV20-1 with TRBJ2-1, with 8 bases lining up with TRBD2. The ends lost 3 bases at V and 0 bases at J; junction bases unmatched: 7. The CDR3 has 16 amino acids. Germline loops: CDR1 DFQATT, CDR2 SNEGSKA (reference sequence). CDR3 loop: CSASRLAGFSYNEQFF. The CDR3, as DNA: TGCAGTGCTAGTAGGCTAGCGGGTTTCTCCTACAATGAGCAGTTCTTC.

This chain's CDR3 is CASSLVASGTEQYF. Written as DNA, the CDR3 is TGTGCCAGCAGCTTAGTGGCTAGCGGGACTGAGCAGTACTTC. The chain combines TRBV7-2 with TRBJ2-7; 9 positions match TRBD2. The CDR3 loop spans 14 amino acids. The germline gives CDR1 SGHTA, CDR2 FQGNSA. The ends lost 1 base at V and 7 bases at J; junction bases unmatched: 5.

This chain links TRBV4-1 with TRBJ2-7; 13 nucleotides align to TRBD2. Germline V gene lookup returns CDR1 MGHRA and CDR2 YSYEKL. The CDR3 has 15 amino acids. Trimming at V came to 8 bases and at J to 2 bases, leaving 6 bases not matched to a gene. CDR3 bases: TGCGCCAGCGCCCCCGGGACTAGCGGGACCTACGAGCAGTACTTC. It yields the protein CASAPGTSGTYEQYF.

The genes are TRBV20-1 and TRBJ1-1; no clear D. Trimming cost V 5 bases and J 0 bases, with 7 bases left between them. The CDR3 has 12 amino acids. Germline CDR1 reads DFQATT; CDR2 reads SNEGSKA (reference sequence). CDR3 sequence: CSAPAMNTEAFF. In nucleotides, the CDR3 is TGCAGTGCTCCCGCTATGAACACTGAAGCTTTCTTT.

The chain couples TRBV5-1 to TRBJ1-1; 9 bases are a match to TRBD1. V was clipped by 0 bases and J by 0 bases; unmatched bases: 12. Germline V gene data show CDR1 as SGHRS and CDR2 as YFSETQ. The CDR3 runs to 19 residues. The CDR3 is CASSLVGTGMPLMNTEAFF. In DNA form, the CDR3 reads TGCGCCAGCAGCTTGGTAGGGACAGGGATGCCACTAATGAACACTGAAGCTTTCTTT.

The chain recombines TRBV29-1 with TRBJ2-3; D gene ambiguous. In germline, CDR1 is SQVTM, CDR2 ANQGSEA. V was shortened by 8 bases and J by 5 bases, with 17 bases between the two germline ends. This CDR3 region has 13 residues. The CDR3 DNA reads as TGCAGCACACTTGAGAGTCGAGGAGATACGCAGTATTTT. Translation: CSTLESRGDTQYF.

The gene calls are TRBV7-9 and TRBJ1-1; D remains ambiguous. V was trimmed by 5 bases and J by 1 base, leaving 8 bases between them. This CDR3 has 13 amino acids. Germline loops: CDR1 SEHNR, CDR2 FQNEAQ (reference sequence). CDR3 amino acids: CASSPQANTEAFF. The CDR3 coding sequence is TGTGCCAGCAGCCCTCAGGCGAACACTGAAGCTTTCTTT. Using reference TRBV7-9 and TRBJ1-1 for the parts outside the CDR3, the full variable domain is DTGVSQNPRHKITKRGQNVTFRCDPISEHNRLYWYRQTLGQGPEFLTYFQNEAQLEKSRLLSDRFSAERPKGSFSTLEIQRTEQGDSAMYLCASSPQANTEAFFGQGTRLTVV.

This chain joins TRBV4-1 and TRBJ1-5; no clear D gene. The germline V and J ends were trimmed by 0 bases and 12 bases, with 15 bases remaining between them. From germline, CDR1 is MGHRA and CDR2 YSYEKL. This CDR3 comprises 14 residues. CDR3 coding DNA: TGCGCCAGCAGCCAAGAAGTCCGGCTCTCGAACCAGCATTTT. Translation gives CASSQEVRLSNQHF.

This sequence joins TRBV28 and TRBJ1-5; tentative D call: TRBD1 (5 bases). CDR1 and CDR2 from the germline V gene are MDHEN and SYDVKM. This CDR3 spans 12 amino acids. The germline V and J ends were trimmed by 6 bases and 4 bases, with 7 bases remaining between them. CDR3 nucleotide sequence: TGTGCCAGCAGGGCAGGGAATCAGCCCCAGCATTTT. Its protein product is CASRAGNQPQHF.

The V gene is TRBV7-2, the J gene TRBJ1-4, with D possibly TRBD1 on 5 matching bases. Germline V lookup: CDR1 SGHTA, CDR2 FQGNSA. V shed 6 bases and J shed 7 bases, with 12 bases lying between them. The CDR3 sequence is 13 residues long. The CDR3, as DNA: TGTGCCAGCAGTTTGGCCAGGGTTGAAAAACTGTTTTTT. This translates into CASSLARVEKLFF.

This clonotype was counted a single time. V is TRBV19 and J is TRBJ2-7; 8 nucleotides line up with TRBD2. Per the germline V gene, CDR1 is LNHDA and CDR2 is SQIVND (reference sequence). The CDR3 totals 17 residues. With V trimmed by 5 bases and J by 6 bases, 18 bases remained unmatched. CDR3 coding DNA: TGTGCCAGTAGTCCCCGGGTAGCGGGGTCCCCTCCTACCGAGCAGTACTTC. Its protein product is CASSPRVAGSPPTEQYF.

This rearrangement joins TRBV20-1 to TRBJ1-1; D remains unclear. Trimming took 3 bases from V and 3 from J, leaving 11 bases between them. Germline values: CDR1 DFQATT, CDR2 SNEGSKA (reference sequence). The CDR3 runs 13 residues. The CDR3 is CSARSGRDTEAFF. The CDR3 DNA follows: TGCAGTGCTAGGTCTGGGCGGGACACTGAAGCTTTCTTT.

The V gene is TRBV29-1, the J gene TRBJ2-3; TRBD1 might be the D (5 bases). The V and J ends lost 3 bases and 1 base respectively, with 14 bases between them. The CDR3 totals 15 residues. The germline V gene encodes CDR1 SQVTM and CDR2 ANQGSEA. CDR3 amino acids: CSVEGGAGRTDTQYF. The CDR3 coding sequence is TGCAGCGTTGAGGGTGGAGCAGGGCGCACAGATACGCAGTATTTT.